One and the same sample provided the 25 T cell receptor beta chains below, sequenced in a study of shared clonotypes between healthy human individuals. Some clones are missing from TCRdb's copy, which holds only in-frame ones; the method was immunoSEQ multiplex PCR. The table shows around 370,000 clones, with about 96% occurring only once. The source material was memory CD8+ T cells sorted from blood. Subset denoted: CD45RO+ cells pooled with CCR7-negative TemRA cells. These receptor sequences come from a man between 25 and 39 years old in good health.

This clone was seen just once. The V and J genes are TRBV9 and TRBJ1-2; a weak D match, TRBD1 (5 bases). The CDR3 has 14 amino acids. V gave up 3 bases and J gave up 4 bases, with 13 bases separating them. Looked up from germline, CDR1 is SGDLS and CDR2 is YYNGEE. CDR3 in amino acids: CASSGGPPAYGYTF. The CDR3 nucleotides read TGTGCCAGCAGCGGGGGACCCCCGGCCTATGGCTACACCTTC. The full variable domain, in which reference TRBV9 and TRBJ1-2 provide the parts outside the CDR3, is DSGVTQTPKHLITATGQRVTLRCSPRSGDLSVYWYQQSLDQGLQFLIQYYNGEERAKGNILERFSAQQFPDLHSELNLSSLELGDSALYFCASSGGPPAYGYTFGSGTRLTVV.

The chain is built from TRBV27 and TRBJ2-7, with D perhaps given as TRBD1 or TRBD2 (5 bases each). Per germline, CDR1 MNHEY and CDR2 SMNVEV (reference sequence). V was trimmed by 6 bases and J by 3 bases, leaving 12 bases between them. The CDR3 runs 13 residues. The CDR3 DNA is TGTGCCAGCAGCCGGGACGGACTCTACGAGCAGTACTTC. Translating it yields CASSRDGLYEQYF.

This clone was seen once. This chain joins TRBV5-1 and TRBJ1-2, with a weak D call TRBD1 (5 bases). The CDR3 is 13 amino acids. Trimming took off 4 bases at V and 5 bases at J, with 12 bases between the two ends. Germline CDR1 and CDR2: SGHRS and YFSETQ. The CDR3 loop is CASSPGTAYGYTF. CDR3 DNA: TGCGCCAGCAGCCCGGGGACGGCTTATGGCTACACCTTC.

In its sample, this clone was seen once. The chain employs TRBV6-6 and TRBJ1-5, with D perhaps TRBD1 (5 bases). CDR1 and CDR2 from the germline V gene are MNHNY and SVGAGI (reference sequence). The CDR3 is 14 residues long. Trimming took off 2 bases at V and 7 bases at J, with 12 bases between the two ends. DNA of the CDR3: TGTGCCAGCAGTTACCCCAGGGAAGGACAGCCCCAGCATTTT. The encoded protein is CASSYPREGQPQHF.

V gene TRBV10-2 combines with J gene TRBJ1-2; weak D call: TRBD1 (5 bases). From germline, CDR1 is WSHSY and CDR2 SAAADI. The CDR3 contains 11 residues. V was trimmed by 2 bases and J by 11 bases, leaving 9 bases between them. The CDR3 coding sequence is TGCGCCAGCAGTGAGCCGGGGGAGTACACCTTC. Encoded protein: CASSEPGEYTF.

The chain carries TRBV28 and TRBJ1-5, with 9 bases identical to TRBD1. Germline V gene data show CDR1 as MDHEN and CDR2 as SYDVKM. Unmatched junction bases numbered 12, after V lost 3 bases and J lost 6 bases. The CDR3 has 17 residues. The chain's CDR3 is CASSLPSSNRGLQPQHF. For the CDR3, the DNA is TGTGCCAGCAGTTTGCCGTCGTCCAACAGGGGGCTTCAGCCCCAGCATTTT.

The chain combines TRBV30 with TRBJ2-3, with D perhaps matching TRBD2 (6 bases). The germline V gene has CDR1 GTSNPN and CDR2 SVGIG (reference sequence). V was shortened by 5 bases and J by 4 bases, with 22 bases between the two germline ends. The CDR3 consists of 16 residues. Here the CDR3 DNA reads TGTGCCTGGTACATATCCAGCGGGTCCCCCCCAGATACGCAGTATTTT. Its translation: CAWYISSGSPPDTQYF.

Concerning this clone itself: Other DNA variants within this sample encode the same CDR3. This sequence joins TRBV28 and TRBJ2-5, with D unclear. This CDR3 comprises 11 residues. Per the germline V gene, CDR1 is MDHEN and CDR2 is SYDVKM. Between the trimmed V and J ends, which lost 1 base and 5 bases, there was a span of 2 bases. The CDR3 DNA reads TGTGCCAGCAGTTTATCGGAGACCCAGTACTTC. Protein: CASSLSETQYF.

The chain combines TRBV2 with TRBJ1-4, with unresolved D. Trimming removed 6 bases at V and 5 bases at J, with 4 bases between. CDR1 and CDR2 (germline): SNHLY, FYNNEI. This CDR3 region has 11 residues. DNA for the CDR3: TGTGCCAGCAGGTTAAATGAAAAACTGTTTTTT. This translates into CASRLNEKLFF.

J is TRBJ1-3 and V is TRBV6-5; perhaps TRBD1 as D (6 bases). Trimming stripped 8 bases from V and 10 bases from J, with 12 bases between. The germline V gene encodes CDR1 MNHEY and CDR2 SVGAGI. This CDR3 is built from 11 residues. The CDR3 here is CASLKGGTIYF. CDR3 DNA sequence: TGTGCCAGCTTGAAGGGGGGAACCATATATTTT.

The CDR3 bases are TGCGCCAGCAGCCCTTCCACGGGGACCGGGGAGCTGTTTTTT. Its protein product is CASSPSTGTGELFF. V usage is TRBV5-1 and J usage is TRBJ2-2; tentatively, D is TRBD2 (5 bases). The germline V gene encodes CDR1 SGHRS and CDR2 YFSETQ. V was shortened by 4 bases and J by 5 bases, with 12 bases between the two germline ends. The CDR3 is 14 residues long.

V usage is TRBV7-2 and J usage is TRBJ2-3; 15 bases line up with TRBD2. V trimming: 0 bases; J trimming: 0 bases; junction bases outside the gene matches: 1. This CDR3 region has 18 residues. Germline values: CDR1 SGHTA, CDR2 FQGNSA. DNA for the CDR3: TGTGCCAGCAGCTTAGCTGGACTAGCGGGAGGGAGCACAGATACGCAGTATTTT. This gives the protein CASSLAGLAGGSTDTQYF.

The chain couples TRBV6-1 to TRBJ2-5, with D maybe TRBD1 (7 bases). V lost 2 bases and J lost 7, with 23 bases in between. From germline, CDR1 is MNHNS and CDR2 SASEGT. This CDR3 region has 17 residues. The CDR3 nucleotides are TGTGCCAGCAGTGAATGGGGTGACAGGGAGGTTTTTGGGACCCAGTACTTC. As protein: CASSEWGDREVFGTQYF.

The genes are TRBV18 and TRBJ2-1; the match to TRBD2 covers 8 bases. CDR1 is KGHSH, CDR2 LQKENI, per germline. With V trimmed by 0 bases and J by 9 bases, 1 base remained unmatched. CDR3 length equals 13 residues. CDR3 loop: CASSPPGGGEQFF. CDR3 bases: TGTGCCAGCTCACCACCCGGGGGGGGTGAGCAGTTCTTC.

The genes are TRBV9 and TRBJ2-3; a weak D match, TRBD2 (5 bases). This CDR3 contains 12 residues. Between the trimmed V and J ends, which lost 0 bases and 8 bases, there was a span of 7 bases. From germline, CDR1 is SGDLS and CDR2 YYNGEE. The CDR3 nucleotides read TGTGCCAGCAGCGTAGACCGGGGTACGCAGTATTTT. Translated, it gives CASSVDRGTQYF.

The genes are TRBV4-1 and TRBJ2-1; no definite D call. The V gene lost 1 base and the J gene lost 4 bases, with 20 bases spanning the gap. The CDR3 is 18 residues long. CDR1 MGHRA and CDR2 YSYEKL come from the germline V gene. The CDR3 bases are TGCGCCAGCAGCCAAGGGAGTCCGGCCGAGCCCCCTTACAATGAGCAGTTCTTC. Protein product: CASSQGSPAEPPYNEQFF.

The V gene is TRBV7-6, the J gene TRBJ2-7; 10 bases fit TRBD1. Germline values: CDR1 SGHVS, CDR2 FNYEAQ. Trimming cost V 5 bases and J 4 bases; bases outside gene matches: 8. This CDR3 is 15 amino acids long. In DNA, the CDR3 is TGTGCCAGCAGCCCCGAGACAGGGGGCCAGTACGAGCAGTACTTC. It translates to CASSPETGGQYEQYF.

The chain carries TRBV4-2 and TRBJ2-1, with D tentatively TRBD2 (6 bases). Trimming shortened V by 7 bases and J by 6 bases, and 13 bases separated the two germline ends. Germline values: CDR1 LGHNA, CDR2 YNFKEQ. The CDR3 is made up of 13 amino acids. CDR3 sequence reads: CASTGDWGNEQFF. CDR3 nucleotides: TGTGCCAGCACGGGAGATTGGGGCAATGAGCAGTTCTTC.

V is TRBV4-1 and J is TRBJ2-1, with D unresolved. CDR1 is MGHRA, CDR2 YSYEKL, per germline. V lost 1 base, J lost 5 bases, and 3 bases lay in between. The CDR3 consists of 12 residues. The CDR3 coding sequence is TGCGCCAGCAGCCAAGGAGACAATGAGCAGTTCTTC. Translating gives CASSQGDNEQFF.

V gene TRBV5-1 combines with J gene TRBJ2-3; TRBD2 agrees at 10 bases. The CDR3 is 16 residues long. CDR1 and CDR2 from the germline V gene are SGHRS and YFSETQ. After removal of 0 bases from V and 7 bases from J, the junction contained 8 bases not matched to a gene. This CDR3 is CASSLGPSGSSYTQYF. CDR3 bases: TGCGCCAGCAGCTTGGGGCCTAGCGGGAGTTCATATACGCAGTATTTT.

This chain joins TRBV6-1 and TRBJ2-3; D gene ambiguous. V lost 6 bases, J lost 0 bases, and 7 bases lay in between. Per the germline V gene, CDR1 is MNHNS and CDR2 is SASEGT. The CDR3 length is 13 residues. The CDR3 nucleotides are TGTGCCAGCAGGCACGATAGCACAGATACGCAGTATTTT. This codes for CASRHDSTDTQYF.

A note on this clone: The same CDR3 is also encoded by other DNA sequences in this sample. The CDR3 region has the DNA TGTGCCAGCAGCTTACGGGGCACCGGGGAGCTGTTTTTT. Encoded protein: CASSLRGTGELFF. The chain carries TRBV7-3 and TRBJ2-2; maybe TRBD2 (5 bases). Looked up from germline, CDR1 is SGHTA and CDR2 is FQGTGA. The germline V and J ends were trimmed by 2 bases and 4 bases, with 5 bases remaining between them. This CDR3 contains 13 residues.

The rearrangement uses TRBV2 and TRBJ2-7; 9 bases fit TRBD2. V lost 8 bases, J lost 0 bases, and 2 bases stayed unmatched. The germline gives CDR1 SNHLY, CDR2 FYNNEI. This CDR3 has 13 amino acids. As DNA, the CDR3 is TGTGCCAGCCTAGCGGGGAGCTCCTACGAGCAGTACTTC. It yields the protein CASLAGSSYEQYF. Filled out from reference TRBV2 and TRBJ2-7, the complete variable domain reads EPEVTQTPSHQVTQMGQEVILRCVPISNHLYFYWYRQILGQKVEFLVSFYNNEISEKSEIFDDQFSVERPDGSNFTLKIRSTKLEDSAMYFCASLAGSSYEQYFGPGTRLTVT.

The J gene is TRBJ1-3, the V gene TRBV6-5; 11 bases match TRBD1. Losses at the gene ends were 8 bases for V and 7 bases for J; bases not matched to a gene: 7. The CDR3 is 14 amino acids. Germline V gives CDR1 MNHEY, CDR2 SVGAGI. This CDR3 is CASGTGTGGNTIYF. The CDR3 DNA reads as TGTGCCAGCGGAACTGGGACAGGGGGTAACACCATATATTTT.

This clone was found once. J is TRBJ2-7 and V is TRBV19; D is possibly TRBD1 (5 bases). The V end lost 7 bases, the J end lost 0 bases, and 10 bases lay between the germline ends. The germline V gene encodes CDR1 LNHDA and CDR2 SQIVND (reference sequence). The CDR3 totals 13 residues. CDR3 sequence: CASTDSSSYEQYF. In DNA, the CDR3 is TGTGCCAGTACCGACAGTAGCTCCTACGAGCAGTACTTC.